The 27 T cell receptor beta chains below come from one sample, sequenced in a study of T cells after posttransplantation cyclophosphamide. TCRdb keeps only in-frame clones here, not all; method: immunoSEQ multiplex PCR. The sample yields 40,000 or so clones, without any singletons. Material: PBMCs. Receptor source: a man aged 25-40 years in good health and a related stem cell transplant donor.

Ten or more counts support this clone. The rearrangement uses TRBV7-2 and TRBJ1-6; 7 bases match TRBD1. The CDR3 has 14 residues. V dropped 5 bases and J dropped 6; count of bases not matched to a gene: 4. Germline V lookup: CDR1 SGHTA, CDR2 FQGNSA. The chain's CDR3 is CASSAGQPNSPLHF. DNA of the CDR3: TGTGCCAGCAGCGCGGGACAGCCTAATTCACCCCTCCACTTT.

Ten or more counts support this clone. CDR3 sequence: CAISVEQTVSGNTIYF. The DNA for the CDR3 is TGTGCCATCAGCGTAGAGCAGACAGTCTCTGGAAACACCATATATTTT. V gene TRBV10-3 combines with J gene TRBJ1-3; a possible D gene is TRBD1 (5 bases). V was clipped by 6 bases and J by 0 bases, with 15 bases between them. CDR1 and CDR2 from the germline V gene are ENHRY and SYGVKD. The CDR3 is 16 amino acids.

This clone was recorded many times. The CDR3 bases are TGTGCCAGTAGTGACCCCCGCGGGGTAAACTACGAGCAGTACTTC. Its translation is CASSDPRGVNYEQYF. The chain couples TRBV19 to TRBJ2-7, with TRBD2 as a possible D gene (6 bases). Germline V lookup: CDR1 LNHDA, CDR2 SQIVND (reference sequence). The V and J ends lost 5 bases and 3 bases respectively, with 17 bases between them. CDR3 length: 15 residues.

In its sample, this clone was seen many times. The chain uses TRBV10-3 and TRBJ2-1; possibly TRBD1 for D (6 bases). The CDR3 consists of 16 residues. Per germline, CDR1 ENHRY and CDR2 SYGVKD. Trimming removed 0 bases from V and 3 bases from J, with 12 bases in between. CDR3 amino acids: CAISESTGSFYNEQFF. The CDR3 DNA reads as TGTGCCATCAGTGAGTCTACAGGGAGTTTCTACAATGAGCAGTTCTTC.

This clone was seen ten or more times. The CDR3 nucleotides read TGTGCCAGCAGCAAAGGGGTGGGAGAGCAGTACTTC. This translates into CASSKGVGEQYF. The V and J genes are TRBV7-8 and TRBJ2-7, with a weak D call TRBD1 (5 bases). Per germline, CDR1 SGHVS and CDR2 FQNEAQ. The CDR3 extends over 12 amino acids. Trimming stripped 5 bases from V and 7 bases from J, with 12 bases between. Full variable domain (remainder filled in from reference TRBV7-8 and TRBJ2-7): GAGVSQSPRYKVAKRGQDVALRCDPISGHVSLFWYQQALGQGPEFLTYFQNEAQLDKSGLPSDRFFAERPEGSVSTLKIQRTQQEDSAVYLCASSKGVGEQYFGPGTRLTVT.

This clone has a count of ten or more. V is TRBV5-6 and J is TRBJ1-2; a possible D gene is TRBD1 (5 bases). The CDR3 is 13 residues long. Deletions cut 4 bases from V and 4 bases from J, with 11 bases between. Germline CDR1 reads SGHDT; CDR2 reads YYEEEE. CDR3 sequence reads: CASSPGRGYGYTF. Written as DNA, the CDR3 is TGTGCCAGCAGCCCAGGGAGGGGCTATGGCTACACCTTC.

This rearrangement joins TRBV9 to TRBJ2-6; a possible D gene is TRBD1 (5 bases). The V and J ends lost 2 bases and 0 bases respectively, with 6 bases between them. The germline V gene encodes CDR1 SGDLS and CDR2 YYNGEE. The CDR3 length is 15 residues. The chain's CDR3 is CASSVDNSGANVLTF. CDR3 DNA: TGTGCCAGCAGCGTGGACAACTCTGGGGCCAACGTCCTGACTTTC. Supplemented by reference TRBV9 and TRBJ2-6, the full variable domain reads DSGVTQTPKHLITATGQRVTLRCSPRSGDLSVYWYQQSLDQGLQFLIQYYNGEERAKGNILERFSAQQFPDLHSELNLSSLELGDSALYFCASSVDNSGANVLTFGAGSRLTVL.

This clone showed up many times. This chain joins TRBV18 and TRBJ1-1; D uncertain. Germline V gene lookup returns CDR1 KGHSH and CDR2 LQKENI. Trimming removed 10 bases from V and 1 base from J, with 13 bases in between. The CDR3 totals 13 residues. This CDR3 is CATAAGSNTEAFF. In DNA, the CDR3 is TGTGCCACGGCCGCGGGATCGAACACTGAAGCTTTCTTT.

This clone was seen a few times. The V and J genes are TRBV19 and TRBJ2-5; a weak D match, TRBD1 (5 bases). The CDR3 has 13 residues. The V gene's germline CDR1 is LNHDA and CDR2 SQIVND (reference sequence). With 7 bases removed from V and 5 bases from J, the gap between germline ends came to 14 bases. The CDR3 DNA is TGTGCCAGTAAAGGGTCAGGGAAGGAGACCCAGTACTTC. This gives the protein CASKGSGKETQYF.

This clone was recorded many times. The chain employs TRBV6-5 and TRBJ2-7; tentative D call: TRBD1 (5 bases). Germline V gene sequence: CDR1 MNHEY, CDR2 SVGAGI. The V gene lost 11 bases and the J gene lost 5 bases, with 22 bases spanning the gap. The CDR3 runs to 14 residues. The CDR3: CASKGLTALDEQYF. The CDR3 region has the DNA TGTGCCTCCAAGGGCCTGACAGCCCTGGACGAGCAGTACTTC.

This clone was detected many times. The chain employs TRBV5-4 and TRBJ2-7, with D perhaps TRBD1 (6 bases). CDR1 and CDR2 from the germline V gene are SGHNT and YYREEE (reference sequence). Trimming removed 1 base from V and 1 base from J, with 12 bases in between. The CDR3 has 15 amino acids. CDR3 nucleotides: TGTGCCAGCAGCTTGAGCCCAGGGGAGTCCTACGAGCAGTACTTC. It encodes CASSLSPGESYEQYF.

In this sample, this clone turned up a few times. The chain links TRBV6-2 or TRBV6-3 to TRBJ2-5; a possible D gene is TRBD2 (6 bases). V was pared by 5 bases and J by 0 bases, with 16 bases between. Germline V lookup: CDR1 MNHEY, CDR2 SVGEGT. The CDR3 has 16 amino acids. Written as DNA, the CDR3 is TGTGCCAGCAGTCACAGAAAGGCGGGGTACCAAGAGACCCAGTACTTC. As protein: CASSHRKAGYQETQYF.

This clone was picked up many times. The V gene is TRBV27, the J gene TRBJ1-2; TRBD1 matches 7 bases. Germline assignment: CDR1 MNHEY and CDR2 SMNVEV (reference sequence). The CDR3 sequence is 15 residues long. Trimming cost V 5 bases and J 6 bases; bases outside gene matches: 12. CDR3 nucleotide sequence: TGTGCCAGCAGTGCCCGCGCAATGGGGACAGATGGCTACACCTTC. Protein product: CASSARAMGTDGYTF.

The chain is built from TRBV27 and TRBJ2-7, with TRBD1 as a possible D gene (5 bases). Trimming removed 2 bases at V and 4 bases at J, with 15 bases between. The CDR3 is 15 residues long. The germline V gene encodes CDR1 MNHEY and CDR2 SMNVEV (reference sequence). In nucleotides, the CDR3 is TGTGCCAGCAGTTTAGACTCCCTAGGGGTTTACGAGCAGTACTTC. This gives the protein CASSLDSLGVYEQYF.

This clone was seen at least ten times. This chain joins TRBV5-4 and TRBJ1-1; a possible D gene is TRBD1 (6 bases). CDR3 length equals 13 residues. Germline loops: CDR1 SGHNT, CDR2 YYREEE (reference sequence). Trimming left V 4 bases short and J 3 bases short, with 10 bases between. The CDR3 coding sequence is TGTGCCAGCAGCCCCCAGGGGTACACTGAAGCTTTCTTT. Protein: CASSPQGYTEAFF. Based on the CDR3 plus reference TRBV5-4 and TRBJ1-1, the full variable domain is ETGVTQSPTHLIKTRGQQVTLRCSSQSGHNTVSWYQQALGQGPQFIFQYYREEENGRGNFPPRFSGLQFPNYSSELNVNALELDDSALYLCASSPQGYTEAFFGQGTRLTVV.

This clone was recorded at least ten times. The rearrangement links TRBV5-4 to TRBJ2-1; the D gene is possibly TRBD1 (6 bases). The CDR3 has 14 amino acids. The germline V gene encodes CDR1 SGHNT and CDR2 YYREEE (reference sequence). The V end lost 3 bases, the J end lost 7 bases, and 14 bases lay between the germline ends. CDR3 DNA sequence: TGTGCCAGCAGCTCACTGGACAGTGCTAATGAGCAGTTCTTC. Its translation: CASSSLDSANEQFF.

This clone came up many times. The chain combines TRBV27 with TRBJ1-2; 8 positions match TRBD1. The junction had 7 bases not matched to a gene; V was cut back by 4 bases and J by 9 bases. CDR1 is MNHEY, CDR2 SMNVEV, per germline (reference sequence). The CDR3 covers 13 residues. The CDR3 protein is CASSSGQGGSYTF. The CDR3 DNA is TGTGCCAGCAGTTCTGGACAGGGTGGTAGCTACACCTTC.

This clone has more than one count but fewer than ten. This rearrangement joins TRBV29-1 to TRBJ2-2; unclear D gene. The ends were cut back, 3 bases at V and 0 bases at J, with 8 bases in the middle. This CDR3 is 14 amino acids long. Germline V gene sequence: CDR1 SQVTM, CDR2 ANQGSEA. The CDR3 DNA is TGCAGCGTTGAGGCCACCACGAACACCGGGGAGCTGTTTTTT. It codes for CSVEATTNTGELFF.

This clone was observed at least ten times. This chain joins TRBV19 and TRBJ2-7, with 7 bases aligning to TRBD2. The germline V gene encodes CDR1 LNHDA and CDR2 SQIVND (reference sequence). This CDR3 is built from 13 residues. V trimming: 4 bases; J trimming: 6 bases; junction bases outside the gene matches: 6. CDR3 protein: CASSTTSRGEQYF. CDR3 DNA: TGTGCCAGTAGTACGACTAGCCGGGGCGAGCAGTACTTC.

This clone has a count of ten or more. The chain couples TRBV7-8 to TRBJ2-3; tentative D call: TRBD1 (6 bases). The germline V and J ends were trimmed by 2 bases and 2 bases, with 14 bases remaining between them. The CDR3 loop spans 16 amino acids. Germline V gene data show CDR1 as SGHVS and CDR2 as FQNEAQ. CDR3 coding DNA: TGTGCCAGCAGCTTACTTAACAGGGAAACCACAGATACGCAGTATTTT. Translating gives CASSLLNRETTDTQYF.

This clone was counted a few times. The chain is built from TRBV27 and TRBJ2-7, with 11 bases fitting TRBD1. This CDR3 contains 18 residues. CDR1 and CDR2 from the germline V gene are MNHEY and SMNVEV (reference sequence). J lost 1 base, V lost 6 bases, and 14 bases had no gene match. The CDR3 sequence: CASRRAGTGGPPSYEQYF. For the CDR3, the DNA is TGTGCCAGCAGAAGGGCCGGGACAGGGGGACCCCCGTCCTACGAGCAGTACTTC.

The chain links TRBV11-2 to TRBJ2-3, with 9 bases matching TRBD1. Germline V gives CDR1 SGHAT, CDR2 FQNNGV. V shed 2 bases and J 1 base; nucleotides not matched to a gene: 4. The CDR3 spans 16 residues. CDR3 nucleotides: TGTGCCAGCAGCTTAACAGGGGGCGAGGGCACAGATACGCAGTATTTT. Translated, it gives CASSLTGGEGTDTQYF.

This clone was picked up many times. This chain uses TRBV12-3 or TRBV12-4 with TRBJ1-1; TRBD1 is a possible D gene (6 bases). The V end was cut by 3 bases, the J end by 1 base, with 18 bases between. The CDR3 consists of 17 residues. CDR3 DNA: TGTGCCAGCAGTTTTTGGGGGGGCGTGGCAGCGAACACTGAAGCTTTCTTT. It translates to CASSFWGGVAANTEAFF.

This clone was detected ten times or more. This chain joins TRBV6-5 and TRBJ2-2; 7 nucleotides match TRBD1. After removal of 4 bases from V and 4 bases from J, the junction contained 9 bases not matched to a gene. Germline V gives CDR1 MNHEY, CDR2 SVGAGI. This CDR3 spans 16 amino acids. The CDR3 loop reads CASSSNRGPGTGELFF. The CDR3 nucleotides read TGTGCCAGCAGTTCGAACAGGGGCCCGGGCACCGGGGAGCTGTTTTTT.

This clone was observed at least ten times. This chain joins TRBV6-1 and TRBJ2-3; a weak D match, TRBD1 (6 bases). Germline CDR1 MNHNS, CDR2 SASEGT. CDR3 size: 17 residues. Trimming removed 1 base from V and 4 bases from J, with 18 bases in between. The chain's CDR3 is CASSEEAWASGADTQYF. CDR3 nucleotide sequence: TGTGCCAGCAGTGAAGAAGCTTGGGCCTCAGGGGCAGATACGCAGTATTTT.

This clone has only a few counts. One end of the junction varies from germline; a read error may be responsible. This rearrangement joins TRBV7-1 to TRBJ1-2; 10 nucleotides match TRBD1. TRBV7-1 carries the ORF label, with uncertain function. CDR3 length equals 14 residues. CDR3 DNA: TGTGCCAGAAGCTCTGGACAGGGGGGTCGGGGCTACACCTTC. Its translation: CARSSGQGGRGYTF.

This clone was counted at least ten times. J is TRBJ1-2 and V is TRBV7-9; 7 bases are a match to TRBD1. V trimming: 1 base; J trimming: 6 bases; junction bases outside the gene matches: 11. In germline, CDR1 is SEHNR, CDR2 FQNEAQ (reference sequence). This CDR3 spans 16 amino acids. CDR3 coding DNA: TGTGCCAGCAGCTTAGACAGGGGCCCTTCTGCGGATGGCTACACCTTC. Translating gives CASSLDRGPSADGYTF.